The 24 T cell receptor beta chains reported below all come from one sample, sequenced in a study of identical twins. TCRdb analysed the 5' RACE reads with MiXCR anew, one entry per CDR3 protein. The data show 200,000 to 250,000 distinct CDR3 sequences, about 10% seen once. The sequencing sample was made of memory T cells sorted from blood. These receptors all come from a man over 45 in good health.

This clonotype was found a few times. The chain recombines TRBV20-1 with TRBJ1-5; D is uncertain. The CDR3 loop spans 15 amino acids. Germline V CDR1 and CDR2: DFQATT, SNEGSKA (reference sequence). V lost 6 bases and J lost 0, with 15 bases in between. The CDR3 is CSAPVPGPSNQPQHF. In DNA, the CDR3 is TGCAGTGCCCCGGTCCCCGGGCCTAGCAATCAGCCCCAGCATTTT.

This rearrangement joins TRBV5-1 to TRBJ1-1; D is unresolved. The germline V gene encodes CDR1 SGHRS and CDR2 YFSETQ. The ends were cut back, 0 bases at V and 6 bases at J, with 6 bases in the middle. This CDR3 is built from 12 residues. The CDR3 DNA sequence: TGCGCCAGCAGCTTGGCGGGTTCTGAAGCTTTCTTT. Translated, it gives CASSLAGSEAFF.

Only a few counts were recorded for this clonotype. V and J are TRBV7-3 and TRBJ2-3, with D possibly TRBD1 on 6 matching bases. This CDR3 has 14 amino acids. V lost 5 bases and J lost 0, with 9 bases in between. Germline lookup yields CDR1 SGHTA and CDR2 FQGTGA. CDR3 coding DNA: TGTGCCAGCAGCGACGGGACAAGCACAGATACGCAGTATTTT. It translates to CASSDGTSTDTQYF.

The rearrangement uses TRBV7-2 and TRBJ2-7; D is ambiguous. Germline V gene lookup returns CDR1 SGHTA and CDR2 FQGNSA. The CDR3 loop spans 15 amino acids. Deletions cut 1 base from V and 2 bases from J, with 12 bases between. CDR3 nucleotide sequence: TGTGCCAGCAGCTTAGTGGCGAAGGCTACCTACGAGCAGTACTTC. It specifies CASSLVAKATYEQYF.

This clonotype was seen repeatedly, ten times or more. DNA for the CDR3: TGTGCCAGCAGCCCTGACACGGGGGGATGGGGAAACATTCAGTACTTC. As protein: CASSPDTGGWGNIQYF. The chain combines TRBV4-2 with TRBJ2-4; 7 positions agree with TRBD2. The CDR3 contains 16 residues. J was trimmed by 6 bases and V by 4 bases; bases with no gene match: 12. In germline, CDR1 is LGHNA, CDR2 YNFKEQ.

CDR3 region: CASSEATGSTDTQYF. DNA for the CDR3: TGTGCCAGCAGTGAAGCGACAGGATCGACAGATACGCAGTATTTT. V usage is TRBV6-1 and J usage is TRBJ2-3; possibly TRBD1 for D (6 bases). Germline V CDR1 and CDR2: MNHNS, SASEGT. This CDR3 region has 15 residues. Trimming stripped 0 bases from V and 3 bases from J, with 10 bases between.

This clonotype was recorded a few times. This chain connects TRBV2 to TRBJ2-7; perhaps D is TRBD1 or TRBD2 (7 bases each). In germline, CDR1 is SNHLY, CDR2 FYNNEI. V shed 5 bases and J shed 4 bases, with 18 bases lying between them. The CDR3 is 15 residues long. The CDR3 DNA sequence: TGTGCCAGCAGTCTGAGCGGGACAGCGACTTACGAGCAGTACTTC. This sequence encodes CASSLSGTATYEQYF. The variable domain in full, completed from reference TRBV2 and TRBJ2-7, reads EPEVTQTPSHQVTQMGQEVILRCVPISNHLYFYWYRQILGQKVEFLVSFYNNEISEKSEIFDDQFSVERPDGSNFTLKIRSTKLEDSAMYFCASSLSGTATYEQYFGPGTRLTVT.

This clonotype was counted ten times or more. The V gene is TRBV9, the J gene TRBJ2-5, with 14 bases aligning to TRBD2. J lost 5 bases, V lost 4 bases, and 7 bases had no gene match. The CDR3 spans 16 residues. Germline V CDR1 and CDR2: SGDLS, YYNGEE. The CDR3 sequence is CASSPGLAGGRETQYF. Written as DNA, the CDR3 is TGTGCCAGCAGCCCTGGACTAGCGGGAGGACGGGAGACCCAGTACTTC.

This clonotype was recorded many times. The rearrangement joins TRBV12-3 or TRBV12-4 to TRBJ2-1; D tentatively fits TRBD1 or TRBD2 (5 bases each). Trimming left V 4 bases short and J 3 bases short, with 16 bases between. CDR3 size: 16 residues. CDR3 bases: TGTGCCAGCAGTTATCGGGACGCCTCTGACTACAATGAGCAGTTCTTC. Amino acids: CASSYRDASDYNEQFF.

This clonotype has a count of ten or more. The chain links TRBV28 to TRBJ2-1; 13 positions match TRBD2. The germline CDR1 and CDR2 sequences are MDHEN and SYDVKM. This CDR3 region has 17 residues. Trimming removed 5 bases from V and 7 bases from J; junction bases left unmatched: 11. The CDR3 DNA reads TGTGCCAGCAGTATAGGACTAGCGGGAGACTGGGGTAATGAGCAGTTCTTC. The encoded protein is CASSIGLAGDWGNEQFF.

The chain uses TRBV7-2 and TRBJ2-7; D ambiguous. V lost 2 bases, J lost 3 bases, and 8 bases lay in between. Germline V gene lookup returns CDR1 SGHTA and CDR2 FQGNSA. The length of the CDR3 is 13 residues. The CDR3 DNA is TGTGCCAGCAGCTTATTTAGTCTCTACGAGCAGTACTTC. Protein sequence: CASSLFSLYEQYF.

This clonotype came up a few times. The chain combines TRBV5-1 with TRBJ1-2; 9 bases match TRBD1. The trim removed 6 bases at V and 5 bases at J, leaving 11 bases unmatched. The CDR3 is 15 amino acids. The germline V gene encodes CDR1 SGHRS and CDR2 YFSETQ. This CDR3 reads CASTLGTGQGYGYTF. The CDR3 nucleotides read TGCGCCAGCACCCTAGGGACAGGGCAGGGGTATGGCTACACCTTC.

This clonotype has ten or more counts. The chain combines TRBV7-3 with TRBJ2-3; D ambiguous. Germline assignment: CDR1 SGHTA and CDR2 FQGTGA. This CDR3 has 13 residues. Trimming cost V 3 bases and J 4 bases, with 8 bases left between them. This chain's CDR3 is CASSFTGPDTQYF. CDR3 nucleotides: TGTGCCAGCAGCTTTACGGGTCCAGATACGCAGTATTTT.

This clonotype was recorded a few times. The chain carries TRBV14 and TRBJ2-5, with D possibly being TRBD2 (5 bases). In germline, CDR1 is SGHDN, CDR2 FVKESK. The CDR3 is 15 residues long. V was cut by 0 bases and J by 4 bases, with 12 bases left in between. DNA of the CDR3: TGTGCCAGCAGCCAAGATAGGAGGTTACGAGAGACCCAGTACTTC. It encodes CASSQDRRLRETQYF.

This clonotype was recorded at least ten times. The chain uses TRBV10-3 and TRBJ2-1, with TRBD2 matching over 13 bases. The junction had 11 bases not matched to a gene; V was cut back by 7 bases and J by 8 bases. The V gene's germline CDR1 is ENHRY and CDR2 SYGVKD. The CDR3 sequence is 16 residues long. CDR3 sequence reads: CAIKEGLAGERDEQFF. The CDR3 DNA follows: TGTGCCATCAAAGAAGGACTAGCGGGAGAGCGGGATGAGCAGTTCTTC.

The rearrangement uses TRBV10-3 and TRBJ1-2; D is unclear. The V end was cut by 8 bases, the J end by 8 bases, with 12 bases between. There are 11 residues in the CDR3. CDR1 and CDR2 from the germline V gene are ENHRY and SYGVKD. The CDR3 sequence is CAIASRGGYTF. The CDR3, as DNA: TGTGCCATCGCGTCTCGCGGAGGCTACACCTTC.

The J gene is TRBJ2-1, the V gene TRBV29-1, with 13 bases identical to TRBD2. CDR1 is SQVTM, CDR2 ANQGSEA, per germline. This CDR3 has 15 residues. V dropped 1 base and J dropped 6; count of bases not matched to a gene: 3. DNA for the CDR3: TGCAGCGTTGAAGTCACTAGCGGGGGGGGCAATGAGCAGTTCTTC. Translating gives CSVEVTSGGGNEQFF.

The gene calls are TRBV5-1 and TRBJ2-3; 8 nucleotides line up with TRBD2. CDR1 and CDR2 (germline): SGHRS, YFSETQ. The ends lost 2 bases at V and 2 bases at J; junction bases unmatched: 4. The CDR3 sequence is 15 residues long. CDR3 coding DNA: TGCGCCAGCAGCTTCCGCGGGGGGCTCACAGATACGCAGTATTTT. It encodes CASSFRGGLTDTQYF. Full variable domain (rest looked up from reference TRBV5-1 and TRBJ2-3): KAGVTQTPRYLIKTRGQQVTLSCSPISGHRSVSWYQQTPGQGLQFLFEYFSETQRNKGNFPGRFSGRQFSNSRSEMNVSTLELGDSALYLCASSFRGGLTDTQYFGPGTRLTVL.

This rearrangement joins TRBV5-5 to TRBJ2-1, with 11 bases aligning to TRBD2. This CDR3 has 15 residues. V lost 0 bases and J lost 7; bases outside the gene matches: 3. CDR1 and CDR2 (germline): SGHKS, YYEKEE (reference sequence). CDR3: CASSLGSSGGNEQFF. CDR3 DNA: TGTGCCAGCAGCTTGGGGTCTAGCGGGGGGAATGAGCAGTTCTTC.

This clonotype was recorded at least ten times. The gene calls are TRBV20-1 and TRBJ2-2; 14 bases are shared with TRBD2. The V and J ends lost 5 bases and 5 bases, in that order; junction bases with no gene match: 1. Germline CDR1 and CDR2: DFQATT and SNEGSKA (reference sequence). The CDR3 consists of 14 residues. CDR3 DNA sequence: TGCAGTGCTCGACTAGCGGGAGGGACCGGGGAGCTGTTTTTT. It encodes CSARLAGGTGELFF.

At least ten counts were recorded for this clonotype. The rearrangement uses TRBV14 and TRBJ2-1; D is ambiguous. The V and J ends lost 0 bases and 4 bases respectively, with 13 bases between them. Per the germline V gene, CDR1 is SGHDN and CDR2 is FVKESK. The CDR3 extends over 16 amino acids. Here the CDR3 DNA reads TGTGCCAGCAGCCAAGATGGGTGGAAAGCGTACAATGAGCAGTTCTTC. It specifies CASSQDGWKAYNEQFF.

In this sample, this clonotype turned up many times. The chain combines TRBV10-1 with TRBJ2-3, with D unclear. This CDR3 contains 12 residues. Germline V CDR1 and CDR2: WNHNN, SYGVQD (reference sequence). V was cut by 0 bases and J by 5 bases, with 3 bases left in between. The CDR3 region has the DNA TGCGCCAGCAGTGAGTCCCTAGATACGCAGTATTTT. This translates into CASSESLDTQYF.

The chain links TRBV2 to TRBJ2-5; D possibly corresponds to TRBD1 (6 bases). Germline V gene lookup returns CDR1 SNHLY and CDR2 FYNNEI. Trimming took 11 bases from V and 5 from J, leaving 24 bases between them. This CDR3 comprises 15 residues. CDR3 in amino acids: CARGGLNTFAETQYF. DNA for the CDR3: TGTGCCCGAGGGGGTCTGAATACCTTTGCGGAGACCCAGTACTTC.

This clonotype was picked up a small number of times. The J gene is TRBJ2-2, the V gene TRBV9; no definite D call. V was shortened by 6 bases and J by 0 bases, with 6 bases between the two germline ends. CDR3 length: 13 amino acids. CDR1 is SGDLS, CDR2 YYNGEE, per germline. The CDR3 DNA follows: TGTGCCAGCACACCACCGAACACCGGGGAGCTGTTTTTT. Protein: CASTPPNTGELFF.